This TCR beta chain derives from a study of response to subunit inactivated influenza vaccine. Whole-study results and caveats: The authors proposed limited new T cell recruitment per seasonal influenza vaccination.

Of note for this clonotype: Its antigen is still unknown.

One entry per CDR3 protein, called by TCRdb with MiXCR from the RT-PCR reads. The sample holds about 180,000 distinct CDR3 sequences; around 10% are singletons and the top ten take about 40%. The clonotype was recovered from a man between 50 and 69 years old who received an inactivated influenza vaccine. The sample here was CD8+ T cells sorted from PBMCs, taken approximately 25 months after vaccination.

In nucleotides, the CDR3 is TGTGCCACCTCAGGGGCGCGAATCTACAATGAGCAGTTCTTC. Translation: CATSGARIYNEQFF. The V call is TRBV24-1, the J call TRBJ2-1; TRBD1 might be the D (6 bases). Trimming stripped 9 bases from V and 3 bases from J, with 14 bases between. The CDR3 contains 14 residues. Per germline, CDR1 KGHDR and CDR2 SFDVKD.